The sequence of this T cell receptor beta chain was determined in a study of cytomegalovirus exposure and HLA in healthy donors. This CDR3 has 16 residues. V gave up 5 bases and J gave up 1 base; unmatched junction bases: 2. Germline-derived CDR1 and CDR2 are MNHEY and SMNVEV (reference sequence). PCR involved 60 Vbeta and 13 Jbeta primers. Only in-frame clones appear in the TCRdb table, and some are missing; sequencing was by immunoSEQ multiplex PCR. This sample has about 90,000 clones, with more than 70% found just once. The rearrangement links TRBV27 to TRBJ1-6; 10 bases are a match to TRBD1. Sequenced material: PBMCs. The sequence derives from a woman aged 55-70 years in good health and CMV-seropositive. The CDR3 spells CASSGTGVSYNSPLHF. Here the CDR3 DNA reads TGTGCCAGCAGTGGGACAGGGGTTTCCTATAATTCACCCCTCCACTTT.